The TCR beta chain under discussion was sequenced for a study of blood T cell repertoires in COVID-19. Background on the study: COVID-19 samples from acute and convalescent phases originated in the United States, Italy and Spain. PBMCs, B-cell-depleted T cells, or T cells provided the cDNA or gDNA that made up the material.

Per the original data handling: Amplification with reference gene primers provided the estimates of nucleated cell counts. Here immunoSEQ multiplex PCR was the method, and the copy in TCRdb shows in-frame clones only, minus some. The D gene and trimming were derived from the DNA, and the V and J assignments and clone size from that table. The sample yields roughly 100,000 clones, about three quarters seen once. The junction had 9 bases not matched to a gene; V was cut back by 5 bases and J by 8 bases. Germline V gives CDR1 SQVTM, CDR2 ANQGSEA. The CDR3 spans 14 residues. The TCR was taken from a man at least 80 years old with COVID-19, enrolled during active disease. The sequencing input was peripheral blood. J is TRBJ1-4 and V is TRBV29-1; 9 positions agree with TRBD1. CDR3 sequence reads: CSVWGRQGEEKLFF. CDR3 nucleotides: TGCAGCGTTTGGGGAAGACAGGGGGAGGAAAAACTGTTTTTT.